This T cell receptor (beta chain) was obtained from a study of cytomegalovirus exposure and HLA in healthy donors (dated by TCRdb to 2016 to 2017). A note on the overall study: An earlier analysis of roughly 610 of the donors reported approximately 280 Gb of sequence data and 95 million to 140 million unique TCR beta sequences obtained from about 180 million T cells. Approximately 300 gigabases of sequencing data and 70 million to 100 million unique TCR sequences made up an early release that covered around 640 HLA-typed donors. Of the roughly 400 genotyped donors, roughly 80% were placed in the genetic ancestry cluster associated with self-reported Caucasian donors. The study aimed to test whether cataloging public T cell receptors could reveal signatures of past pathogen exposure. Using immunosequencing, the study profiled T cell repertoires from around 670 subjects and related those repertoires to cytomegalovirus serostatus. A separate validation cohort of roughly 110 different subjects was used in addition to the roughly 670-subject first cohort. High-throughput TCR immunosequencing, statistical association of individual TCRs with disease status, and machine learning were combined to predict cytomegalovirus infection status. To study patterns of TCR occurrence, a later analysis re-analyzed previously published TCR beta repertoires from several hundred donors and added high-resolution HLA genotyping. The later analysis used no new phenotypic data to find candidate immune exposures, relying instead on TCR beta sequences and their occurrence across donors. An earlier analysis of roughly 580 of the donors used high-throughput TCR beta sequencing to judge whether each TCR beta V gene segment behaved as functional or pseudogenic. Donor age, sex, ethnicity and CMV serostatus were collected together with the repertoire data. A later genetic analysis took genome-wide SNP genotypes for about 55% of the 666 donors and used that subset as a discovery cohort. All discovery cohort repertoires had been generated using a single sequencing platform. Both class I and class II loci were covered by HLA typing, at four-digit resolution. The number of typed donors differed by locus: about 629-630 for A, B, C, DRB1 and DQB1; 522 for DQA1; 600 to 610 for DPA1; and 400 to 480 for DPB1. Four or five DR-DQ haplotypes were treated as single units for association and clustering because of strong linkage in the cohort. Across some 400 genotyped donors of the cohort, an average of about 200,000 unique TCR beta nucleotide sequences per donor were sequenced, and approximately 17% of those sequences were non-productive. The study at large found these results: A cluster of highly shared sequence variants was judged likely to be a technical artifact of the sequencing pipeline. Presence/absence analyses assumed roughly uniform sequencing depth across donors, an assumption that may not hold. In a later analysis, HLA-associated TCR beta chains were found to be more clonally expanded and to have lower generation probabilities than equally common non-associated chains. A later analysis associated around 16,000 TCR beta sequences with specific HLA alleles at a false discovery rate of 0.05. A further reported finding was that TCR beta sequences accurately predicted the HLA-A and HLA-B alleles for most subjects in the first cohort. The authors suggested that the approach could potentially be extended to other disease states and immunological phenotypes. When HLA alleles, especially DR and DQ, strongly co-occurred, TCR associations were difficult to assign to individual alleles. According to a later genetic analysis, donors in an Asian-associated ancestry cluster had fewer N-insertions in productive TCRs than the approximately 650-donor mean. Several of the top co-occurrence clusters appeared to be linked to parvovirus B19, influenza, CMV and Epstein-Barr virus, according to a later analysis. In both the original and validation cohorts, the classifier was reported to diagnose cytomegalovirus status with high specificity and sensitivity. Around 16 rarely observed V segments, including chromosome 9 orphons, were excluded from the earlier analysis of approximately 500 of the donors because counts were too low. Most CMV-associated TCR beta chains appeared to be HLA-restricted in a later analysis, and the HLA associations seemed to be driven largely by CMV exposure. Because HLA typing was unavailable for some donors at each locus, only the typed subset was used in association tests. The study listed 150 to 200 TCR beta chains as associated with cytomegalovirus. In an earlier analysis of about 550 of the donors, most TCR beta V segments were observed in productive rearrangements about 87% or about 30% of the time, broadly matching IMGT annotations. In a later genetic analysis, a missense DCLRE1C variant was associated with V-gene and J-gene trimming of TCR beta chains, and the association was replicated in an independent cohort. Linkage disequilibrium might explain the correlated functional status among segregating V segments, but an unknown experimental factor could not be excluded. The cohort was sequenced for TCR beta chains only, and without alpha or paired-chain data the features that could be detected were limited. A later analysis found that TCR association rates varied across HLA loci, with DRB1 alleles showing the most associated TCRs and HLA-C alleles the fewest. Immune exposure information for the cohort was limited to CMV serostatus. A few of the identified cytomegalovirus-associated TCR beta chains were confirmed in vitro to be specific for cytomegalovirus antigens. Most TCR sequences were seen in very few donors, while some public TCRs were found in many individuals.

To prepare the library, the immunoSEQ multiplex PCR assay was applied. A mixture of 60 forward primers for TCR Vbeta segments and 13 reverse primers for TCR Jbeta segments was used in the multiplex PCR. The CDR3 region of rearranged TCR beta genes was amplified from genomic DNA by a multiplex PCR assay. On the Illumina HiSeq System, the amplified TCR beta libraries were sequenced as 87-base-pair reads. The authors' pipeline ran thus. A later analysis tallied 80 million to 95 million unique TCR beta chains across the 700 or so repertoires, and some 12 million of those chains were shared by two or more donors. Raw reads were error-corrected and collapsed into unique sequences by a nearest-neighbor algorithm in which closely related sequences were merged to remove PCR and sequencing errors. CDR3 sequences were aligned to IMGT reference sequences to assign V, D and J gene segments. For a sequence to be retained, a match of at least six nucleotides to both a V gene segment and a J gene segment was required. Rearrangements were called productive when the CDR3 lacked stop codons and stayed in frame with V and J; all others were non-productive. CDR3 was defined according to IMGT convention as the region running from the second conserved V-encoded cysteine to the conserved J-encoded phenylalanine. The earlier analysis of about 530 of the donors excluded any sequence lacking an unambiguous match to a single V gene segment. In an earlier analysis of approximately 590 of the donors, V segments were called functional above 56.7% productive rearrangements and were called segregating when the between-donor standard deviation exceeded 5%. A statistical classification framework was built to diagnose cytomegalovirus status from the catalog of TCR beta chain sequences. V and J gene assignment, in a later analysis, came from comparing TCR nucleotide sequences with IMGT/GENE-DB human TR gene sequences. The TCRdist pipeline was used in a later analysis to assign CDR3 sequences and most-parsimonious VDJ recombination scenarios. In a later analysis, each TCR beta chain was defined by its CDR3 amino acid sequence together with its V-gene family, and reads lacking a unique V-gene family were excluded. A later analysis removed over 500 highly shared, low-generation-probability nucleotide sequences to deal with suspected cross-contamination and a sequencing artifact. A later analysis calculated a clonal expansion index for each public chain from normalized within-repertoire ranks of inferred template counts. Generation probabilities in a later analysis came from a VDJ recombination model fitted to out-of-frame rearrangements, and those results were checked against IGoR. A later analysis scored TCR-TCR, TCR-HLA and TCR-CMV co-occurrence with hypergeometric tests, applying a repertoire-size bias correction to TCR pairs. In a later analysis, false discovery rates were estimated by permuting HLA or CMV assignments 20 times. In a later analysis, co-occurring TCRs were grouped using DBSCAN, and TCRdist sequence similarity was added for clustering within HLA-allele-positive subsets. Repertoires with fewer than 30,000 or more than 120,000 public chains, plus five repertoires with anomalous nucleotide sharing, were excluded from co-occurrence clustering. In its TCRdb copy, this immuneACCESS table keeps in-frame sequences only and misses some clones. Where compared with another copy, unresolved V genes explain less than half of these, and the others have no known cause. V, J and clone size were drawn from that table, and D and trimming were deduced from the DNA. The sample includes 150,000 to 200,000 clones, with approximately 80% observed a single time. 3.5% to 4.5% of the sample is taken by the ten largest.

Concerning this clone itself: Its antigen remains undetermined. No much larger clone is present one base from it, and per-base qualities are unavailable.

The cohort consisted of some 670 healthy bone marrow donors. At the time of sampling, all cohort members were nominally healthy, though unrecorded immune exposures were likely present. The donor was CMV seropositive and belonged to the group of around 300 seropositive cohort members. A peripheral blood sample was provided by each donor, and peripheral blood mononuclear cells were used for TCR beta sequencing. The Qiagen DNeasy Blood Extraction Kit was used to extract genomic DNA from the blood cell samples. The receptor's source is a man under 40 in good health and CMV-seropositive. The specimen was PBMCs.

The CDR3 here reads CASSLAGGPTQYF. The DNA sequence follows: TGTGCCAGCAGTTTAGCGGGGGGGCCCACCCAGTACTTC. In this chain, TRBV2 is recombined with TRBJ2-5; the junction holds 11 bases that match TRBD2. The germline V gene encodes CDR1 SNHLY and CDR2 FYNNEI. The cysteine opens and the phenylalanine closes a CDR3 of 13 amino acids. The retained sequence is limited to the CDR3, 39 bases, with the frame set at the first base. From V the trimming removes 5 bases and from J it removes 8 bases, while the gene matches leave 4 bases of the junction unaccounted for. Joined to the reference TRBV2 and TRBJ2-5 proteins, this CDR3 gives the full variable domain: EPEVTQTPSHQVTQMGQEVILRCVPISNHLYFYWYRQILGQKVEFLVSFYNNEISEKSEIFDDQFSVERPDGSNFTLKIRSTKLEDSAMYFCASSLAGGPTQYFGPGTRLLVL.